This T cell receptor beta chain appears in the sequencing data of a study of shared clonotypes between healthy human individuals (dated by TCRdb to 2018 to 2020). For context, the study as a whole: The cohort included three men and a couple of women between 18 and 49 years of age. For each donor, CD4 naive and CD4 memory were each given three plates, CD8 naive was given two plates, and CD8 memory was given one plate. To estimate repertoire size and how much clonotypes are shared between individuals, the study performed deep sequencing of blood TCR repertoires from 4 to 6 healthy adults. Libraries were prepared and TCR repertoires were sequenced by different laboratories using diverse techniques, in order to increase sequencing depth and limit assay-specific biases. Leukapheresis yielded between about 0.94 and 10 billion PBMCs per donor. Results the study describes overall, beyond this receptor: The small number of donors limited the genetic and exposure-history diversity represented. Pairwise subsampling indicated that sequencing depth was expected to affect the degree of clonotype sharing among donors. When a handful of donors were compared, the shared fraction of clonotypes was 5% to 6.5% for naive CD4, approximately 3.3% for naive CD8, 2% to 2.5% for memory CD4, and 0.4% for memory CD8. Compared with non-shared clonotypes, the clonotypes found in all four sorted-subset donors had higher generation probabilities. Even with the large sequencing depth, rarefaction of the sorted-subset datasets indicated that sequencing was incomplete. Larger estimated clonotype richness was generally found for naive subsets than for memory subsets. Sampling was limited to blood, and TCR repertoires in tissue likely differ from TCR repertoires in blood.

As regards this clone: No cognate antigen has been identified for it. The input lacks base qualities; no much larger clone sits a single base away.

TCR CDR3 regions were amplified from genomic DNA by multiplex PCR using the deep immunoSEQ assay. Genomic DNA extracted from each cell subset was distributed evenly over all wells of several immunoSEQ 96-well plates, and each plate served as one replicate. For sorted subsets, 200 to 250 ng of genomic DNA, equivalent to about 30,000 T cell genomes, went into each replicate PCR. Purified libraries were measured with a Qubit 3.0 fluorometer, size-checked on a Bioanalyzer 2100, and measured again with the KAPA Library Quantification kit. A separate single-read 150-cycle Illumina NextSeq 550 flow cell was used to sequence each immunoSEQ 96-well plate. Concerning the study's data processing: Because the immunoSEQ output included only junctional sequences and no quality scores, the filtering could not be the same as the filtering used for full-length reads. Sequences were annotated with PyIR, a Python wrapper for IgBLAST v1.9, and V/J genes and CDR3 were assigned using IMGT germline references. Any read was removed if the V/J assignment was weak (E-value above 1e-6), the CDR3 was missing, or the read contained stop codons, out-of-frame junctions, or ambiguous translated residues. A V3J clonotype was defined by an identical inferred V gene, J gene, and CDR3 amino acid sequence. To compute the percentage overlap between repertoires, the number of shared unique clonotypes was divided by the size of the smaller repertoire. Repertoire richness was assessed with RTK rarefaction, the Chao1 estimator, and Recon v2.1 estimates of unobserved clonotypes. Generation probabilities were computed with OLGA for all TCRbeta clonotypes obtained by the gDNA method from several donors. Imported from immuneACCESS, the table was reduced by TCRdb to in-frame sequences with V and J called. These copies leave out some clones; in studies compared against another copy, an unresolved V gene accounts for under half, and the cause of the remainder is not known. V and J calls and clone size are given by that table; D and trimming were obtained from the DNA. This sample has fewer than 130,000 clones in its table, and 65% to 75% of those were observed once. The ten largest clones add up to around 26% of the sample.

Donors were healthy HIV-negative adults with no recently reported acute infections or vaccinations. All donors were Caucasian adults living in Nashville, Tennessee, USA. CD8 memory samples consisted of magnetically selected CD45RO+ cells combined with CCR7-negative CD45RA+ effector memory (TemRA) cells. Blood was obtained by leukapheresis, after which PBMCs were separated by Ficoll-Histopaque density gradient centrifugation and cryopreserved in liquid nitrogen vapor phase. Analytical flow cytometry was used to check the purity and quantity of each magnetically sorted T cell population. Genomic DNA was isolated from each sorted fraction and quantified by UV absorbance on a Nanodrop 2000c. The CDR1 and CDR2 encoded by the germline V gene are SGDLS and YYNGEE. Trimmed from V: 3 bases; trimmed from J: 1 base; junction bases lacking a gene match: 1. Inclusive of the bounding cysteine and phenylalanine, the CDR3 is 14 residues long. This entry keeps only the CDR3 DNA: 42 bases, framed from base 1.

The chain couples TRBV9 to TRBJ1-2; the central 9 bases match TRBD1. The sequence was collected from a woman aged 25 to 39 in good health. Source material: memory CD8+ T cells sorted from blood. Sample cell subset or site, as interpreted from the label and publication: CD45RO+ cells pooled with CCR7-negative TemRA cells. The CDR3 protein sequence reads: CASSATGGNYGYTF. The nucleotide sequence is TGTGCCAGCAGCGCGACAGGGGGTAACTATGGCTACACCTTC.